The 20 T cell receptor beta chains reported below all come from one sample, sequenced in a study of blood T cell repertoires in COVID-19. The protocol was immunoSEQ multiplex PCR, while the TCRdb copy is restricted to in-frame clones and leaves out a portion. The sample gives 350,000 to 400,000 clones, more than 85% of which show up once; about 0.78% is in the top ten. The specimen sequenced was PBMCs or T cells enriched from blood (not recorded which). The receptors originated from a woman aged 40 to 50 who had been exposed to COVID-19.

The rearrangement links TRBV10-3 to TRBJ2-2; TRBD1 matches 8 bases. The CDR3 covers 14 residues. The germline CDR1 and CDR2 sequences are ENHRY and SYGVKD. The V segment lost 7 bases and the J segment 1 base; nucleotides outside the gene matches: 2. The CDR3 nucleotides read TGTGCCATCAACACAGGGGGGAACACCGGGGAGCTGTTTTTT. Its protein product is CAINTGGNTGELFF.

The chain couples TRBV7-2 to TRBJ1-2; 7 positions match TRBD1. Per germline, CDR1 SGHTA and CDR2 FQGNSA. The V and J ends lost 5 bases and 8 bases, in that order; junction bases with no gene match: 11. The CDR3 is made up of 14 amino acids. This chain's CDR3 is CASSLSTGAGGYTF. For the CDR3, the DNA is TGTGCCAGCAGCCTCTCTACAGGGGCCGGGGGCTACACCTTC. Combining the CDR3 with reference TRBV7-2 and TRBJ1-2 gives the whole variable domain GAGVSQSPSNKVTEKGKDVELRCDPISGHTALYWYRQSLGQGLEFLIYFQGNSAPDKSGLPSDRFSAERTGGSVSTLTIQRTQQEDSAVYLCASSLSTGAGGYTFGSGTRLTVV.

The CDR3 DNA is TGTGCCAGCAGCTTTCGGCGGGGGATAGATACGCAGTATTTT. It codes for CASSFRRGIDTQYF. V usage is TRBV5-4 and J usage is TRBJ2-3; 7 nucleotides match TRBD2. CDR1 SGHNT and CDR2 YYREEE come from the germline V gene (reference sequence). The CDR3 runs 14 residues. With 2 bases clipped from V and 5 bases from J, the junction kept 5 bases outside the gene matches.

V and J are TRBV2 and TRBJ2-1; the D gene is possibly TRBD1 (5 bases). V lost 3 bases and J lost 9, with 15 bases in between. The CDR3 spans 14 residues. Germline V gives CDR1 SNHLY, CDR2 FYNNEI. CDR3 bases: TGTGCCAGCAGTGAGACAGCCTTTAGTTCTGAGCAGTTCTTC. As protein: CASSETAFSSEQFF.

This chain joins TRBV2 and TRBJ2-5; 8 bases are shared with TRBD2. This CDR3 has 13 residues. Trimming cost V 2 bases and J 5 bases; bases outside gene matches: 1. Per germline, CDR1 SNHLY and CDR2 FYNNEI. The CDR3 reads CASSERGGETQYF. CDR3 in DNA: TGTGCCAGCAGTGAACGGGGGGGTGAGACCCAGTACTTC.

This rearrangement joins TRBV3-1 (or the pseudogene TRBV3-2) to TRBJ1-2; a weak D match, TRBD1 (6 bases). Germline loops: CDR1 LGHDT, CDR2 YNNKEL (reference sequence). V was cut by 4 bases and J by 4 bases, with 10 bases left in between. The CDR3 length is 13 residues. The CDR3 loop reads CASSLQGGYGYTF. The CDR3 region has the DNA TGTGCCAGCAGCCTCCAAGGGGGCTATGGCTACACCTTC.

A remark on this clone: Other nucleotide sequences in the sample specify the same CDR3. The genes are TRBV5-1 and TRBJ1-1, with TRBD1 matching 8 bases. CDR1 and CDR2 (germline): SGHRS, YFSETQ. The CDR3 totals 15 residues. V lost 0 bases to trimming and J lost 1 base; unmatched junction nucleotides: 2. The CDR3, as DNA: TGCGCCAGCAGCTTGGACGGACAGGGGAACACTGAAGCTTTCTTT. This translates into CASSLDGQGNTEAFF.

The gene calls are TRBV7-3 and TRBJ1-2, with 7 nucleotides matching TRBD1. Germline assignment: CDR1 SGHTA and CDR2 FQGTGA. The CDR3 sequence is 14 residues long. Trimming cost V 6 bases and J 8 bases; bases outside gene matches: 12. CDR3: CASSPLRTGSGYTF. DNA for the CDR3: TGTGCCAGCAGTCCGCTCCGGACAGGCTCAGGCTACACCTTC.

V usage is TRBV6-5 and J usage is TRBJ1-4; TRBD1 aligns across 8 bases. Germline V lookup: CDR1 MNHEY, CDR2 SVGAGI. The CDR3 consists of 15 residues. V trimming: 2 bases; J trimming: 7 bases; junction bases outside the gene matches: 6. The CDR3 DNA reads as TGTGCCAGCAGTTACCTAACAGGGGGGGGTGAAAAACTGTTTTTT. Its protein product is CASSYLTGGGEKLFF.

The chain carries TRBV18 and TRBJ1-6; possible D gene TRBD1, 6 bases. The CDR3 consists of 15 residues. The V and J ends lost 3 bases and 7 bases respectively, with 13 bases between them. CDR1 KGHSH and CDR2 LQKENI come from the germline V gene. For the CDR3, the DNA is TGTGCCAGCTCACCCACGGGACAAAAGAATTCACCCCTCCACTTT. Encoded protein: CASSPTGQKNSPLHF.

The genes are TRBV24-1 and TRBJ1-2, with 7 nucleotides matching TRBD1. The germline V gene encodes CDR1 KGHDR and CDR2 SFDVKD. This CDR3 has 14 residues. J gave up 6 bases and V 3 bases, and 6 bases lay outside the gene matches. CDR3 bases: TGTGCCACCAGTGATACGACAGGGAGGAATGGCTACACCTTC. Its protein product is CATSDTTGRNGYTF.

This chain uses TRBV5-1 with TRBJ1-1; a possible D gene is TRBD1 (6 bases). The CDR3 totals 17 residues. V lost 1 base to trimming and J lost 4 bases, with 20 bases between them. CDR1 SGHRS and CDR2 YFSETQ come from the germline V gene. This CDR3 is CASSLIGQGYISTEAFF. The CDR3 DNA sequence: TGCGCCAGCAGCTTGATAGGGCAGGGGTATATCTCCACTGAAGCTTTCTTT.

The gene calls are TRBV29-1 and TRBJ1-2; D is possibly TRBD1 (6 bases). This CDR3 contains 13 residues. V lost 1 base, J lost 8 bases, and 14 bases lay in between. Per the germline V gene, CDR1 is SQVTM and CDR2 is ANQGSEA. The CDR3 DNA follows: TGCAGCGTTGAAGTTGGGTATGGGGGCGGCTACACCTTC. It specifies CSVEVGYGGGYTF.

This clone was seen a few times. This chain joins TRBV7-9 and TRBJ2-7; 8 nucleotides align to TRBD2. J gave up 3 bases and V 7 bases, and 8 bases lay outside the gene matches. Germline values: CDR1 SEHNR, CDR2 FQNEAQ (reference sequence). The CDR3 runs to 14 residues. The CDR3 bases are TGTGCCAGCAAGGGTAGCGGGGCAGACTACGAGCAGTACTTC. Its protein is CASKGSGADYEQYF.

The chain recombines TRBV10-3 with TRBJ1-4; 9 bases match TRBD1. The CDR3 extends over 14 amino acids. Germline trimming cut 8 bases from V and 4 bases from J; bases unmatched to any gene: 5. Looked up from germline, CDR1 is ENHRY and CDR2 is SYGVKD. This CDR3 reads CAIGETGGNEKLFF. The CDR3 coding sequence is TGTGCCATCGGCGAGACAGGGGGTAATGAAAAACTGTTTTTT.

The chain combines TRBV6-5 with TRBJ1-1; D gene uncertain. The CDR3 runs 15 residues. Germline CDR1 reads MNHEY; CDR2 reads SVGAGI. V shed 0 bases and J shed 1 base, with 9 bases lying between them. In DNA, the CDR3 is TGTGCCAGCAGTTACTCCACGGGGAGGAACACTGAAGCTTTCTTT. Its translation is CASSYSTGRNTEAFF.

The chain couples TRBV25-1 to TRBJ1-2; weak D call: TRBD1 (5 bases). This CDR3 has 12 amino acids. The germline V and J ends were trimmed by 7 bases and 8 bases, with 14 bases remaining between them. Germline assignment: CDR1 MGHDK and CDR2 SYGVNS. CDR3 loop: CASNLGESGYTF. The CDR3 nucleotides read TGTGCCAGCAACTTAGGGGAAAGCGGCTACACCTTC.

The J gene is TRBJ2-7, the V gene TRBV4-3; 9 nucleotides line up with TRBD2. Looked up from germline, CDR1 is LGHNA and CDR2 is YSLEER. V lost 4 bases and J lost 3; bases outside the gene matches: 4. The CDR3 totals 14 residues. The CDR3 is CASSLAGAFYEQYF. The CDR3 bases are TGCGCCAGCAGCCTAGCGGGAGCATTCTACGAGCAGTACTTC.

The chain combines TRBV27 with TRBJ2-1; a possible D gene is TRBD1 (5 bases). The CDR3 runs to 12 residues. Germline CDR1 MNHEY, CDR2 SMNVEV (reference sequence). V was shortened by 4 bases and J by 12 bases, with 13 bases between the two germline ends. The CDR3 DNA sequence: TGTGCCAGCAGTTCCCCTCTTGGGGCGCAGTTCTTC. Translated: CASSSPLGAQFF.

The gene calls are TRBV3-1 (or the pseudogene TRBV3-2) and TRBJ1-6; no clear D. V lost 1 base, J lost 5 bases, and 9 bases lay in between. CDR1 and CDR2 from the germline V gene are LGHDT and YNNKEL (reference sequence). The CDR3 is 15 residues long. In nucleotides, the CDR3 is TGTGCCAGCAGCCAAGGAGGGAACAATAATTCACCCCTCCACTTT. It specifies CASSQGGNNNSPLHF.